These T cell receptor beta chains were read from a single sample in a study of shared clonotypes between healthy human individuals. Data came from immunoSEQ multiplex PCR; TCRdb stores just in-frame clones and leaves some out. The sample includes approximately 440,000 clones, approximately 77% of them seen just once. Material for sequencing was PBMCs. Receptors were obtained from a middle-aged woman in good health. Some clones in this sample may be carry-over from other donors' samples. CDR3s include the opening cysteine and the closing phenylalanine or tryptophan. D genes are given only for firm matches. Rows may omit the clone size; those that give it use once, few, many or a size class.

clone_size j_call v_call d_call cdr3_aa cdr3_nt
NA TRBJ2-1 TRBV18 NA CASSGTGGEQFF TGTGCCAGCTCAGGGACCGGCGGTGAGCAGTTCTTC
NA TRBJ2-5 TRBV7-7 TRBD2 CASSLGLAGEETQYF TGTGCCAGCAGCTTAGGACTAGCGGGAGAGGAGACCCAGTACTTC
NA TRBJ1-1 TRBV28 TRBD1 CAIDRGRNTEAFF TGTGCCATTGACAGGGGGCGAAACACTGAAGCTTTCTTT
few TRBJ1-4 TRBV19 NA CASSRDGDEKLFF TGTGCCAGTAGTAGGGACGGTGATGAAAAACTGTTTTTT
NA TRBJ2-1 TRBV7-2 TRBD2 CASSSKTSGRRDEQFF TGTGCCAGCAGCTCTAAAACTAGCGGGAGAAGGGATGAGCAGTTCTTC
NA TRBJ1-1 TRBV2 NA CASRLRWDGNTEAFF TGTGCCAGCAGATTAAGGTGGGACGGGAACACTGAAGCTTTCTTT
NA TRBJ1-5 TRBV7-2 NA CASSPRNLGNQPQHF TGTGCCAGCAGCCCCAGGAACCTGGGCAATCAGCCCCAGCATTTT
NA TRBJ2-5 TRBV7-9 TRBD1 CASSSRDSQETQYF TGTGCCAGCAGCTCCCGGGACAGCCAAGAGACCCAGTACTTC
NA TRBJ2-1 TRBV11-3 NA CASSLVSGGNEQFF TGTGCCAGCAGCTTAGTCTCCGGGGGAAATGAGCAGTTCTTC
many TRBJ2-5 TRBV6-6 NA CASSSEGLYQETQYF TGTGCCAGCAGTTCCGAGGGTCTGTACCAAGAGACCCAGTACTTC
NA TRBJ2-7 TRBV5-4 NA CASSLGTDPEQYF TGTGCCAGCAGCTTGGGAACGGACCCCGAGCAGTACTTC
NA TRBJ2-7 TRBV19 NA CASRTVSKGYEQYF TGTGCCAGCCGAACGGTCTCAAAGGGCTACGAGCAGTACTTC
once TRBJ2-7 TRBV6-5 TRBD1 CASSSPGTGGIYEQYF TGCGCCAGCAGTTCTCCCGGGACAGGGGGTATCTACGAGCAGTACTTT
NA TRBJ1-1 TRBV4-1 NA CASSQERLTVNSSSTTEAFF TGCGCCAGCAGCCAAGAAAGACTGACCGTTAACTCCTCGTCGACCACTGAAGCTTTCTTT
many TRBJ1-4 TRBV4-1 NA CASSQVGEKLFF TGCGCCAGCAGCCAAGTCGGGGAAAAACTGTTTTTT
NA TRBJ2-1 TRBV29-1 NA CSVGGLTYNEQFF TGCAGCGTTGGGGGACTGACCTACAATGAGCAGTTCTTC
NA TRBJ2-1 TRBV10-1 NA CASSEWGGHNEQFF TGCGCCAGCAGTGAGTGGGGCGGACACAATGAGCAGTTCTTC
NA TRBJ1-5 TRBV7-8 NA CASSPRGGNQPQHF TGTGCCAGCAGCCCTAGGGGTGGAAATCAGCCCCAGCATTTT
NA TRBJ2-4 TRBV4-2 TRBD2 CASSQEWGLANIQYF TGTGCCAGCAGCCAAGAATGGGGACTAGCGAACATTCAGTACTTC
NA TRBJ2-7 TRBV11-2 TRBD1 CASSLDWDRPYEQYF TGTGCCAGCAGCTTAGATTGGGACAGACCCTACGAGCAGTACTTC
NA TRBJ1-1 TRBV5-1 NA CASSLGAGAKAFF TGCGCCAGCAGCTTGGGAGCGGGGGCCAAAGCTTTCTTT
NA TRBJ1-1 TRBV6-5 NA CASSYSQGWNTEAFF TGTGCCAGCAGTTACTCACAGGGATGGAACACTGAAGCTTTCTTT
NA TRBJ2-1 TRBV5-4 TRBD2 CASRSGLAGVNEQFF TGTGCCAGCAGATCCGGACTAGCGGGAGTTAATGAGCAGTTCTTC
NA TRBJ2-5 TRBV19 NA CASNAQGGWQETQYF TGTGCCTCTAACGCCCAAGGGGGTTGGCAAGAGACCCAGTACTTC
NA TRBJ1-1 TRBV25-1 NA CASSEPREDTEAFF TGTGCCAGCAGTGAACCCAGGGAGGACACTGAAGCTTTCTTT
NA TRBJ2-1 TRBV19 NA CASKVGSYNEQFF TGTGCCAGTAAAGTGGGTTCCTACAATGAGCAGTTCTTC
NA TRBJ2-7 TRBV18 TRBD1 CASSPGTGLYEQYF TGTGCCAGCTCACCCGGGACAGGGTTATACGAGCAGTACTTC
NA TRBJ2-3 TRBV11-1 TRBD2 CASSLARASGITSTDTQYF TGTGCCAGCAGCTTAGCGCGGGCTAGCGGGATCACTAGCACAGATACGCAGTATTTT
NA TRBJ1-2 TRBV10-3 NA CAIMGGADYGYTF TGTGCCATCATGGGGGGGGCTGACTATGGCTACACCTTC
NA TRBJ2-3 TRBV29-1 TRBD2 CSVVGGPGDTQYF TGCAGCGTTGTGGGAGGGCCCGGAGATACGCAGTATTTT
few TRBJ1-5 TRBV10-3 NA CAITGNIDQPQHF TGTGCCATCACTGGCAACATCGATCAGCCCCAGCATTTT
NA TRBJ1-5 TRBV7-6 NA CASSLDSNQPQHF TGTGCCAGCAGCTTAGACAGCAATCAGCCCCAGCATTTT
NA TRBJ2-5 TRBV23-1 TRBD1 CASGFNGTGKQETQYF TGCGCCAGCGGGTTTAACGGGACAGGTAAGCAAGAGACCCAGTACTTC
many TRBJ2-5 TRBV2 NA CASSEADGETQYF TGTGCCAGCAGTGAAGCGGACGGGGAGACCCAGTACTTC
NA TRBJ1-2 TRBV6-5 NA CASSSGGVDYGYTF TGTGCCAGCAGTTCAGGAGGGGTAGACTATGGCTACACCTTC
NA TRBJ2-3 TRBV7-8 TRBD2 CASSFWGQREFTDTQYF TGTGCCAGCAGCTTTTGGGGGCAGCGGGAGTTCACAGATACGCAGTATTTT
many TRBJ2-7 TRBV2 NA CASSTQVPYEQYF TGTGCCAGCAGTACCCAGGTACCCTACGAGCAGTACTTC
many TRBJ1-1 TRBV10-1 TRBD1 CASSLNRGPVTEAFF TGCGCCAGCAGTCTGAACAGGGGGCCTGTCACTGAAGCTTTCTTT
once TRBJ2-3 TRBV19 NA CASRDSTDTQYF TGTGCCAGTAGGGACAGCACAGATACGCAGTATTTT
NA TRBJ2-1 TRBV27 NA CATSKGAYNEQFF TGTGCCACCTCTAAAGGAGCCTACAATGAGCAGTTCTTC
NA TRBJ2-7 TRBV27 TRBD2 CASSLSLAGVYEQYF TGTGCCAGCAGTTTATCTCTAGCGGGAGTCTACGAGCAGTACTTC
NA TRBJ1-5 TRBV6-1 TRBD1 CASRTDRGGNQPQHF TGTGCCAGCAGAACCGACAGGGGTGGCAATCAGCCCCAGCATTTT
once TRBJ2-1 TRBV2 TRBD2 CASFRDPSGSSYNEQFF TGTGCCAGCTTTAGGGATCCTAGCGGGAGCTCCTACAATGAGCAGTTCTTC
NA TRBJ2-4 TRBV10-3 NA CAISAAETKNIQYF TGTGCCATCAGCGCAGCCGAAACCAAAAACATTCAGTACTTC
NA TRBJ2-7 TRBV7-2 TRBD1 CASSPTTGMAYEQYF TGTGCCAGCAGCCCCACGACAGGGATGGCCTACGAGCAGTACTTC
NA TRBJ2-2 TRBV11-2 NA CASSSKTGTGELFF TGTGCCAGCAGCTCCAAGACCGGAACCGGGGAGCTGTTTTTT
NA TRBJ2-3 TRBV5-6 NA CASSFLSGDTDTQYF TGTGCCAGCAGCTTTCTGAGTGGGGACACAGATACGCAGTATTTT
few TRBJ1-2 TRBV7-9 TRBD1 CASRGTAVYGYTF TGTGCCAGCAGGGGGACAGCAGTCTATGGCTACACCTTC
NA TRBJ2-7 TRBV28 NA CATRRQAKSSYEQYF TGTGCCACCCGGAGACAGGCCAAAAGCTCCTACGAGCAGTACTTC